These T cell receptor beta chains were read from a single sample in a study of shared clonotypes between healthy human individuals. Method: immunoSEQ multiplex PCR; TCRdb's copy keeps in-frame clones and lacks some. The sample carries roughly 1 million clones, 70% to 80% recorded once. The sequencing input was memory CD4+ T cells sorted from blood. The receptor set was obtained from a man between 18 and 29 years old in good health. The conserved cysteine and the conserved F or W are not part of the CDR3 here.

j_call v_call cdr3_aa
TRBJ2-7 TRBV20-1 SACETDPQY
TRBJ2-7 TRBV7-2 ASSKAGTVNEQY
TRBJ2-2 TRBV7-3 ASNPAGGDTGELF
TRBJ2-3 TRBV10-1 ASSEFSGGGTDTQY
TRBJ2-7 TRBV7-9 ASSPRQGGDSYEQY
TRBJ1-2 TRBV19 ASSTGGYGYT
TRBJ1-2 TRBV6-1 ASSVDRGNYGYT
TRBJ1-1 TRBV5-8 ASSLGTGNTEAF
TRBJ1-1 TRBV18 ASSPTRTNTEAF
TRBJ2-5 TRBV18 ASSLPGQGARETQY
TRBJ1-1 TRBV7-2 ASSPDGQPNTEAF
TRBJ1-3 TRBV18 ASSPTGQSSGNTIY
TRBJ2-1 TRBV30 AWRRLASYNEQF
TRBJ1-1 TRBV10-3 AISESGQKNTEAF
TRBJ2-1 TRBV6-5 ASSKRGAGLNEQF
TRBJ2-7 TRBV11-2 ASSSNRGIGEQY
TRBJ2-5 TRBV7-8 ASSLVGSGSGETQY
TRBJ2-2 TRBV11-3 ASSLLRTGELF
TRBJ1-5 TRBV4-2 ASSQATGSNQPQH
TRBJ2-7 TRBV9 ASTPGQGVLYEQY
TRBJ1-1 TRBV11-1 ASSPKWGQGTEAF
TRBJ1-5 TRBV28 ASSLRDQPQH
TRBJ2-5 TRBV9 ASSTPGSQETQY
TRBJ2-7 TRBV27 ASRREAVYEQY
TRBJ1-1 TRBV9 ASSVTGLNTEAF
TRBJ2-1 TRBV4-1 ASSQDHTRIDEQF
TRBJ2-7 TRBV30 AWTRQEAGSYEQY
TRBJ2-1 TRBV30 AWTTGTSGIRDEQF
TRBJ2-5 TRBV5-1 ASTRKGQQETQY
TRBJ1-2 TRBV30 AWSVIRPDLSSYGYT
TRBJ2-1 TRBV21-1 ASSPPCGGFYNEQF
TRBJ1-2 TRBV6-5 ASSYKGRQGEGYT
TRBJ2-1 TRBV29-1 SVCNPGTNSYNEQF
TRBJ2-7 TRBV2 ASRADRLSYEQY
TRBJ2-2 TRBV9 ASSVGTATGELF
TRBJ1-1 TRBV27 ASSPMPTGKNTEAF
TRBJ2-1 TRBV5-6 ASSLALREQF
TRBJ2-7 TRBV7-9 ASSLGGQSASSYEQY
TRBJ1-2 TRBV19 ASSSRTGDGGYT
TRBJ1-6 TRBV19 ASSKGDAGSSPLH
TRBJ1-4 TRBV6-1 ASSTHPNEKLF
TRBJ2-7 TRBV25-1 ASKGTSGNEQY
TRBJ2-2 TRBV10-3 AISAGGQGRYTGELF
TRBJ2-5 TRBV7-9 ASSPRAQETQY
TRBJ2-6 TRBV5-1 ASSLAWAVASGANVLT
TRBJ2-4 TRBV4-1 ASSRGTGTDIQY
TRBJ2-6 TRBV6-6 ASKEAGANVLT
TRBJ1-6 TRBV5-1 ASSLGQPNNSPLH
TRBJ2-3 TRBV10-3 AIRPAGDSVGTQY
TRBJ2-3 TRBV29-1 SVEDPSGTDTQY
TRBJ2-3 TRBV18 ASSPRGGFTDTQY
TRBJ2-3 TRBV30 AWDREATDTQY
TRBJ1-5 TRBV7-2 ASSSSSNQPQH